This T cell receptor (beta chain) was documented in a study of radiotherapy plus CTLA-4 blockade in lung cancer. Study background: Disease control reached about 28%, with objective responses in approximately 17%. Study conclusions and caveats: The authors reported that early blood T cell clone dynamics, with interferon-beta, best predicted response. Tumor-derived TCR clones expanded in blood after radiotherapy plus ipilimumab.

Turning to this clone: Its target is not known.

Germline lookup yields CDR1 SGHRS and CDR2 YFSETQ. The J segment lost 7 bases and the V segment lost 0 bases, leaving 20 bases of the junction unmatched. This CDR3 region has 19 residues. Assay used: immunoSEQ multiplex PCR; TCRdb lists only in-frame clones, some missing. The table lists 70,000 to 85,000 clones, roughly 80% of them singletons. The material was peripheral blood, obtained from a patient treated with radiotherapy plus ipilimumab. V usage is TRBV5-1 and J usage is TRBJ1-2; TRBD1 aligns across 8 bases. The sequence was obtained from a human donor with non-small cell lung cancer whose response to radiotherapy plus ipilimumab could not be evaluated. The CDR3 is CASSLGRGRGLTVPTGYTF. The CDR3, as DNA: TGCGCCAGCAGCTTGGGACGAGGCAGGGGGCTTACCGTCCCTACTGGCTACACCTTC.